These T cell receptor beta chains were read from a single sample in a study of T cells in Graves' hyperthyroidism and ophthalmopathy. Each CDR3 protein is one row after TCRdb ran MiXCR on the multiplex PCR reads. The sample includes approximately 710,000 distinct CDR3 sequences, around 15% of them seen just once. The sequenced sample was blood. Receptors originate from a man over 45 with Graves' hyperthyroidism. The CDR3 runs from the conserved cysteine through the conserved F or W. A D gene is named only where the DNA matches it firmly. For some rows the clone size is stated as once, few or many, or as a class when expanded; others skip it.

d_gene	v_gene	abundance	j_gene	CDR3aa	CDR3nt
TRBD2	TRBV14	few	TRBJ2-7	CASSKGLGHYEQYF	TGTGCCAGCAGCAAGGGACTAGGTCACTACGAGCAGTACTTC
TRBD2	TRBV12-3/TRBV12-4	many	TRBJ2-3	CASSSGLAGEEDTQYF	TGTGCCAGCAGTTCGGGACTAGCGGGAGAGGAAGATACGCAGTATTTT
NA	TRBV27	NA	TRBJ2-1	CASSFTSQGGDEQFF	TGTGCCAGCAGTTTCACTAGCCAGGGAGGTGATGAGCAGTTCTTC
TRBD2	TRBV25-1	NA	TRBJ2-2	CASSDAGDTGELFF	TGTGCCAGCAGTGATGCGGGAGACACCGGGGAGCTGTTTTTT
TRBD2	TRBV7-9	NA	TRBJ2-2	CASSVGLAGVAGELFF	TGTGCCAGCAGCGTGGGACTAGCGGGAGTCGCCGGGGAGCTGTTTTTT
TRBD2	TRBV14	NA	TRBJ2-1	CASSQDRGLAGGYNEQFF	TGTGCCAGCAGCCAAGATAGGGGACTAGCGGGAGGCTACAATGAGCAGTTCTTC
NA	TRBV10-3	NA	TRBJ2-3	CAISEARGADTQYF	TGTGCCATCAGTGAGGCCAGGGGCGCAGATACGCAGTATTTT
NA	TRBV2	many	TRBJ2-7	CASSDARAYSYEQYF	TGTGCCAGCAGTGACGCCAGGGCCTACTCCTACGAGCAGTACTTC
TRBD2	TRBV6-5	many	TRBJ2-5	CASSYSTSGETQYF	TGTGCCAGCAGTTACTCGACTAGCGGGGAGACCCAGTACTTC
TRBD1	TRBV30	NA	TRBJ2-5	CAWSEGARETQYF	TGTGCCTGGAGTGAGGGGGCTCGCGAGACCCAGTACTTC